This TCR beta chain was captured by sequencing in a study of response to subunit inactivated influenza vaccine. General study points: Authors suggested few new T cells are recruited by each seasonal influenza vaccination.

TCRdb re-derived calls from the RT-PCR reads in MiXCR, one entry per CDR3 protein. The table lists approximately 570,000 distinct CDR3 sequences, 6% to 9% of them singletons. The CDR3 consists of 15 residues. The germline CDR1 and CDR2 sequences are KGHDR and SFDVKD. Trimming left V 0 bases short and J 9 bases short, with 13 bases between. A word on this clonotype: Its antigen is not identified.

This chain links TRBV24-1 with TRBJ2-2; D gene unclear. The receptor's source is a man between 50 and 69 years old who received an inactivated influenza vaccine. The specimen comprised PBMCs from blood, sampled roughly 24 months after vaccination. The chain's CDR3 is CATSDLRPSGRELFF. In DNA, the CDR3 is TGTGCCACCAGTGATTTGCGCCCATCCGGAAGGGAGCTGTTTTTT.